Detailed here is one T cell receptor beta chain. The antigen remains unidentified. The CDR3 runs to 12 residues. CDR1 and CDR2 from the germline V gene are MNHNS and SASEGT. V lost 3 bases to trimming and J lost 9 bases, with 9 bases between them. The sample is drawn from a study of cytomegalovirus exposure and HLA in healthy donors. Study-wide results and caveats: A highly shared variant cluster was judged a likely technical artifact. Researchers reported in a later analysis that common viral pathogens appeared linked to several top clusters. Reported results showed that the classifier diagnosed cytomegalovirus status with high specificity and sensitivity. In vitro assays verified that a few CMV-associated chains recognized CMV antigens specifically.

PCR employed 60 Vbeta and 13 Jbeta primers. Method: immunoSEQ multiplex PCR; TCRdb's copy keeps in-frame clones and lacks some. The sample contains about 140,000 clones, 60% to 80% of which appear only once. This sequence was found in a male donor in good health and CMV-seronegative. Sequencing was performed on PBMCs. This chain uses TRBV6-1 with TRBJ1-5; D gene ambiguous. CDR3 DNA: TGTGCCAGCAGTGATCCCCAATGGCCCCAGCATTTT. It codes for CASSDPQWPQHF.